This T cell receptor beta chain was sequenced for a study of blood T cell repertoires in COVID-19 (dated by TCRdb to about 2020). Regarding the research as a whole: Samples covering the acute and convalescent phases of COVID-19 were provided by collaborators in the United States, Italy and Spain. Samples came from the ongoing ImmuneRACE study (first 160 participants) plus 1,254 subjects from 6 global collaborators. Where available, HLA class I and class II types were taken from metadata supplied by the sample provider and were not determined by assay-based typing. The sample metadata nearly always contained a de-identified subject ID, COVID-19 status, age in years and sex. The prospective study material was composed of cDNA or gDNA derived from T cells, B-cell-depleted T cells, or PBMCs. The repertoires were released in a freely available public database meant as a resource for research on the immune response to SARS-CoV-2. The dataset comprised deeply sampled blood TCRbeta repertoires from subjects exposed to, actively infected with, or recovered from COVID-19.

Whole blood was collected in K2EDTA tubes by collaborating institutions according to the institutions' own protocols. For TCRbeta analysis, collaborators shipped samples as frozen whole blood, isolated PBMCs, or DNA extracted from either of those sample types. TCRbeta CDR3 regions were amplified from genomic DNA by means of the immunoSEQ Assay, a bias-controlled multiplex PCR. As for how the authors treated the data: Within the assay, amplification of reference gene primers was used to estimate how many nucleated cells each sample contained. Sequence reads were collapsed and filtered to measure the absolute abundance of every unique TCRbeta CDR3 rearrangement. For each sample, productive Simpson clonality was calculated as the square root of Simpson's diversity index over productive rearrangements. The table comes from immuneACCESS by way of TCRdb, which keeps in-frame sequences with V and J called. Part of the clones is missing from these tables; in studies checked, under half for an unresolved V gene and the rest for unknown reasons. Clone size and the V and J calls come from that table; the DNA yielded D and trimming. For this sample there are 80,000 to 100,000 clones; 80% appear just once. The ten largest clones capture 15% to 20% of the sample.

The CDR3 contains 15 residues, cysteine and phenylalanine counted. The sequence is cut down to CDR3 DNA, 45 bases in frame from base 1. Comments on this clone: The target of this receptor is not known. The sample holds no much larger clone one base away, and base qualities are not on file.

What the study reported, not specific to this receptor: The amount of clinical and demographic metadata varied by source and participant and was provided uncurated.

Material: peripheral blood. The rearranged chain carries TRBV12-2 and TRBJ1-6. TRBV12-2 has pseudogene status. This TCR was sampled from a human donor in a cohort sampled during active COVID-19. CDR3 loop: CASRFSPSYNSPLHF. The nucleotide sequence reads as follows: TGTGCAAGTCGCTTTAGTCCATCATATAATTCACCCCTCCACTTT.